This TCR beta chain originates from a study of identical twins. TCRdb re-called the 5' RACE reads through MiXCR, storing one row per CDR3 protein. The table has just over 500,000 distinct CDR3 sequences, around 20% seen once; the top ten hold under 0.95%. Including both end residues, the CDR3 is 14 amino acids long. Germline CDR1 is SGHRS and CDR2 is YFSETQ. For this clonotype: The DNA is omitted, as the CDR3 cannot be located on it reliably, and the CDR3 follows TCRdb's listing.

These data also featured in a second study, about T cells expressing NK-cell markers. Turning to that study: Sorting was restricted to alpha-beta TCR T cells by an anti-gamma-delta TCR antibody in several experiments. A range of about 1.0-7.5% of CD8+ T cells consisted of dominant NKG2C+ clonotypes in 6 or 7 donors. The CD3+CD56-NKG2C+ fraction of a few donors was likewise dominated by these clonotypes.

The specimen sequenced was CD4+ T cells sorted from blood. The origin of this receptor is a woman aged 18 to 35 in good health. The chain recombines TRBV5-1 with TRBJ2-1; the table's D call TRBD1 went unverified against the DNA. The chain's CDR3 is CASSFGPGGGEQFF.